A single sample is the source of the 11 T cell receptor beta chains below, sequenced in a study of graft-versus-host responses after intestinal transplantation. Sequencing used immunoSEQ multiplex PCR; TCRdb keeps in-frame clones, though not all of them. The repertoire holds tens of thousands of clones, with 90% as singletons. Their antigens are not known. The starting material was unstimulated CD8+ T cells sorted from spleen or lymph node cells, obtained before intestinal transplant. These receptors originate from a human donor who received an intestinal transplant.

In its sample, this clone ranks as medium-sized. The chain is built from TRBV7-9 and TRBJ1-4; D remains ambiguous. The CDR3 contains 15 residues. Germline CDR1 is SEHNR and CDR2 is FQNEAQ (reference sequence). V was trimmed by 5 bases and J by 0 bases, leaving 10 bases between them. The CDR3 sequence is CASSPPRTTNEKLFF. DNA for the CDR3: TGTGCCAGCAGCCCGCCGAGGACAACTAATGAAAAACTGTTTTTT. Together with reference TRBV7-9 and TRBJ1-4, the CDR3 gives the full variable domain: DTGVSQNPRHKITKRGQNVTFRCDPISEHNRLYWYRQTLGQGPEFLTYFQNEAQLEKSRLLSDRFSAERPKGSFSTLEIQRTEQGDSAMYLCASSPPRTTNEKLFFGSGTQLSVL.

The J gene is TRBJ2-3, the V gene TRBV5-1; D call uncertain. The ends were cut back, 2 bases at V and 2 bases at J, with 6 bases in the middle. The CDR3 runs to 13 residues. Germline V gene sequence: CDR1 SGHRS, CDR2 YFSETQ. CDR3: CASSFSYTDTQYF. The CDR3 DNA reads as TGCGCCAGCAGCTTCTCGTACACAGATACGCAGTATTTT. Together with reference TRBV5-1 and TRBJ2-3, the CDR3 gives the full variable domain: KAGVTQTPRYLIKTRGQQVTLSCSPISGHRSVSWYQQTPGQGLQFLFEYFSETQRNKGNFPGRFSGRQFSNSRSEMNVSTLELGDSALYLCASSFSYTDTQYFGPGTRLTVL.

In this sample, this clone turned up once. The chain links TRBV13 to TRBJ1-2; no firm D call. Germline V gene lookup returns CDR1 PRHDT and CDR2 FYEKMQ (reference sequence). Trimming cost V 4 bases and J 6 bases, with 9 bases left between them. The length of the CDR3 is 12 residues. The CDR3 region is CASSSVSHGYTF. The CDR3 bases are TGTGCCAGCAGCTCCGTCTCCCATGGCTACACCTTC.

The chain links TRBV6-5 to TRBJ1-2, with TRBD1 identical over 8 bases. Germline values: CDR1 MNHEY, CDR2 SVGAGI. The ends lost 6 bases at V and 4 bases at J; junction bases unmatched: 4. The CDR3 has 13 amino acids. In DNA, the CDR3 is TGTGCCAGCAGAGACAGGGGAGGCTATGGCTACACCTTC. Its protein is CASRDRGGYGYTF.

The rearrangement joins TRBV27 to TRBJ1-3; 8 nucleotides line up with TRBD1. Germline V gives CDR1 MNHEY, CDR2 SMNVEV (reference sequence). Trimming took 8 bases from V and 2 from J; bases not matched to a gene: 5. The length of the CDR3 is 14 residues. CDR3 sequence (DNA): TGTGCCAGCGCCCCAGGGGGCGCTGGAAACACCATATATTTT. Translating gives CASAPGGAGNTIYF.

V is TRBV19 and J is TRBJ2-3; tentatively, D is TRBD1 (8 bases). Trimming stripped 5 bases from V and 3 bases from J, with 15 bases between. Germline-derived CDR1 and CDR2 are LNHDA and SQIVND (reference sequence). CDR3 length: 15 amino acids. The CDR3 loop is CASSQRDRLTDTQYF. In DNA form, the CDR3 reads TGTGCCAGTAGTCAGCGGGACAGGCTGACAGATACGCAGTATTTT. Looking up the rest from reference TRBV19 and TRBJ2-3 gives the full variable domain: DGGITQSPKYLFRKEGQNVTLSCEQNLNHDAMYWYRQDPGQGLRLIYYSQIVNDFQKGDIAEGYSVSREKKESFPLTVTSAQKNPTAFYLCASSQRDRLTDTQYFGPGTRLTVL.

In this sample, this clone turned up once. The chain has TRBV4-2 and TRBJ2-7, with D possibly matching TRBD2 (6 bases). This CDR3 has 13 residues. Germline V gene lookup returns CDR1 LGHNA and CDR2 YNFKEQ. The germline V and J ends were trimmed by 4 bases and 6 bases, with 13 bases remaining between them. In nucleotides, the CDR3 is TGTGCCAGCAGCCCCTCGGGCGGGGCCGAGCAGTACTTC. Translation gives CASSPSGGAEQYF.

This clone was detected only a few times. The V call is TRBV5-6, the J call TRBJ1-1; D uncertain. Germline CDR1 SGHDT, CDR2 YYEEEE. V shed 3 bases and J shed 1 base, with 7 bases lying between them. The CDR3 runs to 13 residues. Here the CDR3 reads CASSSGRNTEAFF. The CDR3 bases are TGTGCCAGCAGCTCCGGGAGGAACACTGAAGCTTTCTTT.

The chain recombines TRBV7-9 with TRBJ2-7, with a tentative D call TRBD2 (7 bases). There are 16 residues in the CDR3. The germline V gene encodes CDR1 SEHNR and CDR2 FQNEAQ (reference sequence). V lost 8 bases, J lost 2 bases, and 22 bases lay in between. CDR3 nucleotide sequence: TGTGCCAGCGACCCCTCGGGGGCTAGCGGAACCTACGAGCAGTACTTC. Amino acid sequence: CASDPSGASGTYEQYF.

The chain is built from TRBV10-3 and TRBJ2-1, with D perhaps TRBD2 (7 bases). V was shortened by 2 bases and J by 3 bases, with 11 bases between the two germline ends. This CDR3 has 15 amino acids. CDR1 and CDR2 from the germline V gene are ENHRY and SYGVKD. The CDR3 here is CAISEGGGFYNEQFF. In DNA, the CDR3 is TGTGCCATCAGTGAGGGCGGGGGCTTCTACAATGAGCAGTTCTTC.

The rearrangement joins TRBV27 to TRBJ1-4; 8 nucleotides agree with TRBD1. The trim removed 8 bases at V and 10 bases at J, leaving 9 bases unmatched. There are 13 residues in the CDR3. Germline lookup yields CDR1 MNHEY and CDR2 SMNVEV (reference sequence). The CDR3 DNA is TGTGCCAGCGGTCAGGGGGCGATGGGAAAACTGTTTTTT. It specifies CASGQGAMGKLFF.